A selection of T cell receptor beta chains follows, all from one sample in a study of cytomegalovirus exposure and HLA in healthy donors. TCRdb keeps only in-frame clones here, not all; method: immunoSEQ multiplex PCR. Altogether under 150,000 clones are present, about four fifths being singletons, with the ten largest covering roughly 4.5%. Sequencing was performed on PBMCs. Every receptor here comes from a man in his forties in good health and CMV-seropositive. CDR3s include the opening cysteine and the closing phenylalanine or tryptophan. Each record gives: V gene, D gene, J gene, clone size, CDR3 DNA, CDR3 protein. A D gene is named only where the DNA matches it firmly. Only some rows state a clone size, as once, few, many or a class for expanded clones.

TRBV5-1	TRBD1	TRBJ1-2	.	TGCGCCAGCAGCTCGAACCCCGGACAGGGGCTTGGCTACACCTTC	CASSSNPGQGLGYTF
TRBV25-1	.	TRBJ2-1	few	TGTGCCAGCAGTGAAATGGGGCAGGGGCAGTCTTACAATGAGCAGTTCTTC	CASSEMGQGQSYNEQFF
TRBV25-1	.	TRBJ2-7	.	TGTGCCAGCAGTGGAATGAGGCGGAGCGAGCAGTACTTC	CASSGMRRSEQYF
TRBV18	.	TRBJ1-4	.	TGTGCCAGCTCACCAGATACAGATGAAAAACTGTTTTTT	CASSPDTDEKLFF
TRBV15	.	TRBJ2-7	.	TGTGCCACCAGCAGGGCACAGGGTTACGAGCAGTACTTC	CATSRAQGYEQYF
TRBV5-1	.	TRBJ2-5	.	TGCGCCAGCAGCTTGGGGGGGGTCCAAGAGACCCAGTACTTC	CASSLGGVQETQYF
TRBV27	.	TRBJ1-1	.	TGTGCCAGCTCAAAAGGAGGGAATCGAGCTTTCTTT	CASSKGGNRAFF
TRBV5-1	.	TRBJ2-3	.	TGCGCCAGCAGCCGCCCAGACGGGGGAGATACGCAGTATTTT	CASSRPDGGDTQYF
TRBV11-2	.	TRBJ1-2	.	TGTGCCAGCAGCTTAAGTCTACAGGGCCTCTATGAGGGCTACACCTTC	CASSLSLQGLYEGYTF
TRBV2	.	TRBJ1-3	.	TGTGCCAGCAAAGGGGACTCTGGAAACACCATATATTTT	CASKGDSGNTIYF
TRBV15	TRBD2	TRBJ2-7	.	TGTGCCACCAGCGCCGGGACTAGCGGGAGGGACGAGCAGTACTTC	CATSAGTSGRDEQYF
TRBV19	.	TRBJ1-5	.	TGTGCCAGTAGCAAATACCGGGACACCAATAATCAGCCCCAGCATTTT	CASSKYRDTNNQPQHF
TRBV10-3	TRBD2	TRBJ2-3	.	TGTGCCATCAGTGAGTCGCTAGCGGGTTGGGGAGATACGCAGTATTTT	CAISESLAGWGDTQYF
TRBV25-1	TRBD1	TRBJ1-6	.	TGTGCCAGCAGTGGAGGACAGGGTTTCAGCTCCTATAATTCACCCCTCCACTTT	CASSGGQGFSSYNSPLHF
TRBV4-1	TRBD1	TRBJ2-7	.	TGCGCCAGCAGCCAAGTAGACAGGGGCGCCTACGAGCAGTACTTC	CASSQVDRGAYEQYF
TRBV27	.	TRBJ1-6	.	TGTGCCAGCAAATACGTGGAGGGGAATTCACCCCTCCACTTT	CASKYVEGNSPLHF
TRBV5-1	TRBD1	TRBJ1-2	.	TGCGCCAGCAGCTTGGAGGGACAGGGGGATGGCTACACCTTC	CASSLEGQGDGYTF
TRBV7-3	TRBD1	TRBJ2-2	.	TGTGCCAGCAGTACCGGAACAGGGGGCACCGGGGAGCTGTTTTTT	CASSTGTGGTGELFF
TRBV18	TRBD1	TRBJ1-1	.	TGTGCCAGCTCACCACTCGGGGACAGGGGGGGAACTGAAGCTTTCTTT	CASSPLGDRGGTEAFF
TRBV5-1	.	TRBJ2-1	.	TGCGCCAGCAGCTTGGGGGGAGGAGCGGTCTCCTACAATGAGCAGTTCTTC	CASSLGGGAVSYNEQFF
TRBV11-2	.	TRBJ1-2	.	TGTGCCAGCAGCTTAGTTGGCGCGGGGGTCTACTATGGCTACACCTTC	CASSLVGAGVYYGYTF
TRBV7-9	TRBD2	TRBJ2-1	.	TGTGCCAGCAGAAGGACTAGCGGAGCTTACAATGAGCAGTTCTTC	CASRRTSGAYNEQFF
TRBV19	.	TRBJ2-7	.	TGTGCCAGTAGTATTTCCAGGACCTACGAGCAGTACTTC	CASSISRTYEQYF
TRBV27	.	TRBJ2-7	.	TGTGCCAGCAGTCCCGATACCAGGGCCTACGAGCGGTACTTC	CASSPDTRAYERYF
TRBV27	TRBD2	TRBJ2-1	once	TGTGCCAGCAGTTTATTCGGACTAGCGGGGTACAATGAGCAGTTCTTC	CASSLFGLAGYNEQFF
TRBV11-3	.	TRBJ2-7	.	TGTGCCAGCAGCCCAGGAGGGGTCAGAATTTACGAGCAGTACTTC	CASSPGGVRIYEQYF
TRBV7-2	.	TRBJ1-2	.	TGTGCCAGCAGCTTAGGGTTTAGACAGTCTGCTAACTATGGCTACACCTTC	CASSLGFRQSANYGYTF
TRBV7-8	.	TRBJ2-7	few	TGTGCCAGCAGCCCCCAAGGGGTGGCCTACGAGCAGTACTTC	CASSPQGVAYEQYF
TRBV6-5	TRBD1	TRBJ1-2	.	TGTGCCAGCAAGCCCGGGACAGGCTATGGCTACACCTTC	CASKPGTGYGYTF
TRBV6-1	.	TRBJ1-1	.	TGTGCCAGCAACCCGACAGGTAATGTTGGTGAAGCTTTCTTT	CASNPTGNVGEAFF
TRBV15	.	TRBJ1-5	.	TGTGCCACCAGCAGAGATCTCTTAACAGATCAGCCCCAGCATTTT	CATSRDLLTDQPQHF
TRBV19	TRBD1	TRBJ1-2	.	TGTGCCAGTAGTGATCTCGGACAGGGGCATGGCTACACCTTC	CASSDLGQGHGYTF
TRBV5-1	TRBD1	TRBJ2-2	.	TGCGCCAGCAGCTTGGTCCGGGACAGCAGCAATAGGAACACCGGGGAGCTGTTTTTT	CASSLVRDSSNRNTGELFF
TRBV28	TRBD2	TRBJ2-1	.	TGTGCCAGCAGTTTACTAGCGGGATATTACAATGAGCAGTTCTTC	CASSLLAGYYNEQFF
TRBV11-3	.	TRBJ2-1	.	TGTGCCAGCAGCTTAACGGGAGACAGCTACAATGAGCAGTTCTTC	CASSLTGDSYNEQFF
TRBV7-8	TRBD1	TRBJ1-6	.	TGTGCCAGCAGCCGCGGACAGGGGGATAATTCACCCCTCCACTTT	CASSRGQGDNSPLHF
TRBV9	TRBD2	TRBJ2-1	.	TGTGCCAGCAGCGTAGATCTGGGACTAGCGGGCAATGAGCAGTTCTTC	CASSVDLGLAGNEQFF
TRBV5-6	TRBD1	TRBJ1-5	.	TGTGCCAGCAGCTGGGGACAGTTGGACCAGCCCCAGCATTTT	CASSWGQLDQPQHF
TRBV4-3	.	TRBJ1-3	.	TGCGCCAGCAGCCGATTTAGCCCCAGGGTCCTCTCTGGAAACACCATATATTTT	CASSRFSPRVLSGNTIYF
TRBV9	TRBD2	TRBJ2-1	once	TGTGCCAGCAGCGTAGGGACCGCCGGGACTAGGGTTTACAATGAGCAGTTCTTC	CASSVGTAGTRVYNEQFF
TRBV7-9	.	TRBJ1-4	.	TGTGCCAGCAGCTTAGGGGCAATTACAGGGAGATGGACTAATGAAAAACTGTTTTTT	CASSLGAITGRWTNEKLFF